This T cell receptor (beta chain) was identified in a study of cytomegalovirus exposure and HLA in healthy donors. Primers for the PCR totalled 60 Vbeta and 13 Jbeta. The repertoire was sequenced with immunoSEQ multiplex PCR; TCRdb's copy has only in-frame clones and lacks some. The sample has about 88,000 clones; 55% to 75% are singletons. In its sample, this clone was seen a few times. This CDR3 comprises 13 residues. Germline V gene data show CDR1 as GTSNPN and CDR2 as SVGIG (reference sequence). The ends lost 4 bases at V and 4 bases at J; junction bases unmatched: 3. The sample comprised PBMCs. The rearrangement links TRBV30 to TRBJ1-4; 7 bases map to TRBD1. The TCR sequence derives from a man between 45 and 60 years old in good health and CMV-seronegative. The CDR3 DNA sequence: TGTGCCTGGAACCGGGACAGTAATGAAAAACTGTTTTTT. This translates into CAWNRDSNEKLFF.